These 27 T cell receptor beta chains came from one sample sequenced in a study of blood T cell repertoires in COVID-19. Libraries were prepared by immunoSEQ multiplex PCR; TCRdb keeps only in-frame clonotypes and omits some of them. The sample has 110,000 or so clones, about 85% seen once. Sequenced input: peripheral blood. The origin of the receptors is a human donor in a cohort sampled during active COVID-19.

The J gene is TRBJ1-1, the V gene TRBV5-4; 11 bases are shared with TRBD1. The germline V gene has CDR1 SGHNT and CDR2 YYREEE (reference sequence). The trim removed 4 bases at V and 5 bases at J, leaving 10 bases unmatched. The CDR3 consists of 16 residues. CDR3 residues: CASSPRDRGDWTEAFF. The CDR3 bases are TGTGCCAGCAGCCCGAGGGACAGGGGGGATTGGACTGAAGCTTTCTTT.

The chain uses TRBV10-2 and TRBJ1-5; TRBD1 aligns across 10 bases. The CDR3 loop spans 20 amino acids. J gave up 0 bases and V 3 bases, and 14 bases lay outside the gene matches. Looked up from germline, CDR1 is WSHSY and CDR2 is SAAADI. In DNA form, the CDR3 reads TGCGCCAGCAGTGATGGGCCCTATGACAGGGGGCAGGGTAGCAATCAGCCCCAGCATTTT. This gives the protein CASSDGPYDRGQGSNQPQHF.

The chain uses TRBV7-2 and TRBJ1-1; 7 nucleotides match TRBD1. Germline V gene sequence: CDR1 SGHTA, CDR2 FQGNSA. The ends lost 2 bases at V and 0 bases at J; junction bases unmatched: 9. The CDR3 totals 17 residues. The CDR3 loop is CASSLRAGGDLNTEAFF. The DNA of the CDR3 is TGTGCCAGCAGCTTAAGGGCAGGGGGAGACCTGAACACTGAAGCTTTCTTT.

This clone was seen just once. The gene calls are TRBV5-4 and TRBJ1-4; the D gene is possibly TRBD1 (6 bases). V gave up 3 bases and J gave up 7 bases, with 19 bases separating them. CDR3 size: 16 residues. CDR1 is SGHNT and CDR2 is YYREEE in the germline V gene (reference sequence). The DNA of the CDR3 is TGTGCCAGCAGCTCGCAATTCCAGGGGTTGGGTGAAAAACTGTTTTTT. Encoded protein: CASSSQFQGLGEKLFF.

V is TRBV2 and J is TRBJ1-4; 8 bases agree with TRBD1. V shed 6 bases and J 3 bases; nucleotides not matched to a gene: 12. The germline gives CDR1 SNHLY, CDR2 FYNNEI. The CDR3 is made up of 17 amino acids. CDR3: CASSEPLDRDSNEKLFF. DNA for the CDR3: TGTGCCAGCAGCGAGCCCCTGGACAGGGATTCTAATGAAAAACTGTTTTTT.

The CDR3 protein is CASSLGQAGELFF. Here the CDR3 DNA reads TGTGCCAGCAGCTTAGGACAAGCCGGGGAGCTGTTTTTT. The chain is built from TRBV7-3 and TRBJ2-2, with D maybe TRBD1 (5 bases). This CDR3 has 13 amino acids. The V gene's germline CDR1 is SGHTA and CDR2 FQGTGA. The V gene lost 2 bases and the J gene lost 6 bases, with 7 bases spanning the gap.

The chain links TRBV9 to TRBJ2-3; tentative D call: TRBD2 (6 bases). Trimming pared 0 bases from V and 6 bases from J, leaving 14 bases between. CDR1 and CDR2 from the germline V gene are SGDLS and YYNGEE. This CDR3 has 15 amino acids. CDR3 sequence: CASSVVGGAGDTQYF. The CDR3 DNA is TGTGCCAGCAGCGTAGTCGGCGGGGCGGGGGATACGCAGTATTTT.

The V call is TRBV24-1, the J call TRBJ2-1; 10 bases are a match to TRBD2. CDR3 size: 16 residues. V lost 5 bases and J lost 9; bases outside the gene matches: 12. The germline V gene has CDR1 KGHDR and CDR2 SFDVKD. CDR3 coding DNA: TGTGCCACCAGTGGATCAAGCGGGGGGGCAGGCGGTGAGCAGTTCTTC. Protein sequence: CATSGSSGGAGGEQFF.

The CDR3 sequence is CASTLSEGNTEAFF. As DNA, the CDR3 is TGTGCCAGCACCCTGTCGGAGGGCAACACTGAAGCTTTCTTT. The rearrangement uses TRBV7-8 and TRBJ1-1; no definite D call. V was trimmed by 7 bases and J by 2 bases, leaving 14 bases between them. Germline V lookup: CDR1 SGHVS, CDR2 FQNEAQ. CDR3 length: 14 amino acids.

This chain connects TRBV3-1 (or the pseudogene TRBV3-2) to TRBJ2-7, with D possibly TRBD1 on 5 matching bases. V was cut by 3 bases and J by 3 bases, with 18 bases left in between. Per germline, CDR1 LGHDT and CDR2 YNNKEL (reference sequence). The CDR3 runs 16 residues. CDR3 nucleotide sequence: TGTGCCAGCAGCCACCACGTTCCAGGGAAGAACTACGAGCAGTACTTC. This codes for CASSHHVPGKNYEQYF.

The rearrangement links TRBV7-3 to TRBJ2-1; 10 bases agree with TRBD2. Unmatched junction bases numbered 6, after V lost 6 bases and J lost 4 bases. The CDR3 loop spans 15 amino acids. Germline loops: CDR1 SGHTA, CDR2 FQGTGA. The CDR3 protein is CASSPRLAGYNEQFF. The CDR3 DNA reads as TGTGCCAGCAGTCCTAGACTAGCGGGTTACAATGAGCAGTTCTTC.

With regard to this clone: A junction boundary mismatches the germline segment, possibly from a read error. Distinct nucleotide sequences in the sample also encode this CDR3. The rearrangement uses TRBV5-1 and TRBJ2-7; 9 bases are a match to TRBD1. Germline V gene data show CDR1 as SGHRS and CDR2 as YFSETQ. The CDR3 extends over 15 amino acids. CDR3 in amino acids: CASSFSGQGSYEQYF. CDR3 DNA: TGCGCTAGCAGCTTTTCGGGACAGGGCTCCTACGAGCAGTACTTC.

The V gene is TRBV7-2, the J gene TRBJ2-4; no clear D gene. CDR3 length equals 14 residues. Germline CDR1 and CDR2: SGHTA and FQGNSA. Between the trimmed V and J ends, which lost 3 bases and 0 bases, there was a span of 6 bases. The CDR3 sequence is CASSFLVAKNIQYF. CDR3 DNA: TGTGCCAGCAGCTTCCTTGTAGCCAAAAACATTCAGTACTTC.

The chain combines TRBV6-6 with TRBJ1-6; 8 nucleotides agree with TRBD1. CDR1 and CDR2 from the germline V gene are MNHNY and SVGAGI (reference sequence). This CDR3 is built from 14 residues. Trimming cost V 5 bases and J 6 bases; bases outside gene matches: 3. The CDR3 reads CASSGTGINSPLHF. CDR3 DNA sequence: TGTGCCAGCAGTGGGACAGGAATTAATTCACCCCTCCACTTT.

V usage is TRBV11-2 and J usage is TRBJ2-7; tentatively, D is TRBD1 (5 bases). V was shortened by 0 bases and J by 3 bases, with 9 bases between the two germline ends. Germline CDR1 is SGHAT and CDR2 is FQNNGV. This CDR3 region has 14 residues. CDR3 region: CASSLEGLDYEQYF. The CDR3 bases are TGTGCCAGCAGCTTAGAGGGGCTAGACTACGAGCAGTACTTC.

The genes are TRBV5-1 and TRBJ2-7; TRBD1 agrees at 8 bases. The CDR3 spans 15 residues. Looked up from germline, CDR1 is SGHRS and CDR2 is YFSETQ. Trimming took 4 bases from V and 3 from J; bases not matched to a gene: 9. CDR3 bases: TGCGCCAGCAGCATCGGGACAGGCGGACACTACGAGCAGTACTTC. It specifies CASSIGTGGHYEQYF.

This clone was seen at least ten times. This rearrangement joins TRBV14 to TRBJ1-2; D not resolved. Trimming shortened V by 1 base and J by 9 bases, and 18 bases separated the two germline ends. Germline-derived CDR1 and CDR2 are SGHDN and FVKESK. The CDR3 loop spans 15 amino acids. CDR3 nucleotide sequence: TGTGCCAGCAGCCAAGCGAGTAGGCTCCCAACTAGCTACACCTTC. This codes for CASSQASRLPTSYTF. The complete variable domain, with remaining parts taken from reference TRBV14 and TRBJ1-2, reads EAGVTQFPSHSVIEKGQTVTLRCDPISGHDNLYWYRRVMGKEIKFLLHFVKESKQDESGMPNNRFLAERTGGTYSTLKVQPAELEDSGVYFCASSQASRLPTSYTFGSGTRLTVV.

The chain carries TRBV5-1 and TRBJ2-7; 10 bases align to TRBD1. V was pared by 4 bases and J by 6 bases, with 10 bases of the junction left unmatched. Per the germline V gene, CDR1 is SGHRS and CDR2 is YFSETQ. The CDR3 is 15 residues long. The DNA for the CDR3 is TGCGCCAGCAGCCTATACTCCCGGGACAGGGGCGAGCAGTACTTC. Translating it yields CASSLYSRDRGEQYF.

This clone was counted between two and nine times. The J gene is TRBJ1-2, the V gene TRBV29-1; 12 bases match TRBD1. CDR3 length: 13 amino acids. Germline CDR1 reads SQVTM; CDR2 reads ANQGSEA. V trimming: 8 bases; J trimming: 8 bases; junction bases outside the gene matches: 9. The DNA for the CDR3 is TGCAGCACAGTAACCGGGACAGGGGGCGGCTACACCTTC. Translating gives CSTVTGTGGGYTF.

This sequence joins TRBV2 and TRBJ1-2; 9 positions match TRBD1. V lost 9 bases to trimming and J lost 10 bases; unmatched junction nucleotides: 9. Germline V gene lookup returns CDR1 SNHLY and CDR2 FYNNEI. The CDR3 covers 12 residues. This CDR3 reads CASTRDRVVYTF. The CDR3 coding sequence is TGTGCCAGTACCCGGGACAGGGTGGTCTACACCTTC.

This chain's CDR3 is CASSLLAAVYEQYF. The CDR3, as DNA: TGTGCCAGCAGTTTACTAGCGGCGGTCTACGAGCAGTACTTC. The genes are TRBV6-6 and TRBJ2-7; the match to TRBD2 covers 8 bases. This CDR3 comprises 14 residues. CDR1 MNHNY and CDR2 SVGAGI come from the germline V gene (reference sequence). V trimming: 4 bases; J trimming: 3 bases; junction bases outside the gene matches: 5.

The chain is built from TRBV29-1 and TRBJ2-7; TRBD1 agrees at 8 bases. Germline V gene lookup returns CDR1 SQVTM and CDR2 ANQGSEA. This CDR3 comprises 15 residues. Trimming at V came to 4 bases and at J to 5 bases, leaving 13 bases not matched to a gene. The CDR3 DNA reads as TGCAGCGTTGTCCCCAGACAGGGGACAAATGACGAGCAGTACTTC. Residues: CSVVPRQGTNDEQYF.

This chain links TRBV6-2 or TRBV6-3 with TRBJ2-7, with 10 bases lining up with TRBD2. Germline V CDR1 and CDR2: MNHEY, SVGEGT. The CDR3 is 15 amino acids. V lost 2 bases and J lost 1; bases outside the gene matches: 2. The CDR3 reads CASSYASGGSYEQYF. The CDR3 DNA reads TGTGCCAGCAGTTACGCTAGCGGGGGTTCCTACGAGCAGTACTTC.

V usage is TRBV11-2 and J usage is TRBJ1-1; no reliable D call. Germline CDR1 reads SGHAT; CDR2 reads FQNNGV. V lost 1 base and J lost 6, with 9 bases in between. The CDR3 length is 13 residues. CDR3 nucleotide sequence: TGTGCCAGCAGCTTAGTAGTAAGCGCTGAAGCTTTCTTT. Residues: CASSLVVSAEAFF.

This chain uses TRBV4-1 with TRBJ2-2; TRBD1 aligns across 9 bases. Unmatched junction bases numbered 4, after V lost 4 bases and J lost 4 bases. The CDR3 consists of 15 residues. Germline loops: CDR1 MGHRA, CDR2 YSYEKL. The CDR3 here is CASSLLTGGTGELFF. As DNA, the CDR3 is TGCGCCAGCAGCCTCCTGACAGGGGGCACCGGGGAGCTGTTTTTT.

The CDR3 loop reads CASSPISGSDYGYTF. Here the CDR3 DNA reads TGCGCCAGCAGCCCTATCTCAGGGTCAGACTATGGCTACACCTTC. The chain joins TRBV5-1 to TRBJ1-2, with TRBD1 as a possible D gene (5 bases). The CDR3 has 15 residues. V lost 4 bases and J 3 bases, leaving 16 bases between the germline ends. CDR1 SGHRS and CDR2 YFSETQ come from the germline V gene.

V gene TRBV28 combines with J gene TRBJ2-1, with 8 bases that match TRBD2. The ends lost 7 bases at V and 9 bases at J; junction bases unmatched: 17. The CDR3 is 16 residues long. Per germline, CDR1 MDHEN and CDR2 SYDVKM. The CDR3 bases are TGTGCCAGCACCCGCGGGGGGTCTTGGGGAAGTGGTGAGCAGTTCTTC. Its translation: CASTRGGSWGSGEQFF.